This section outlines one T cell receptor (beta chain) sequence together with its context. The sample originates from a study of blood T cell repertoires in COVID-19. About the research overall: Specimens from acute and convalescent COVID-19 originated in the United States, Italy and Spain.

TCRdb's copy holds only in-frame clones and misses some; the assay was immunoSEQ multiplex PCR. Seen here are tens of thousands of clones, 70% to 85% observed once, and the top ten hold more than 9%. Sequencing used peripheral blood. This clonotype was obtained from a human donor in a cohort sampled during active COVID-19.

The CDR3 DNA reads TGCGCCAGCAGCTGGACCGGGACGGGGGACCTAGAGACCCAGTACTTC. Encoded protein: CASSWTGTGDLETQYF. The chain links TRBV5-1 to TRBJ2-5; possible D gene TRBD2, 6 bases. The CDR3 totals 16 residues. Per the germline V gene, CDR1 is SGHRS and CDR2 is YFSETQ. The V end was cut by 3 bases, the J end by 4 bases, with 19 bases between.